This TCR beta chain was documented in a study of OX40 agonist ivuxolimab in advanced cancers. The CDR3 runs 12 residues. V dropped 4 bases and J dropped 10 bases, with 13 bases sitting between them. CDR1 and CDR2 (germline): MNHEY, SMNVEV (reference sequence). Whole-study findings and limits: Several nonresponders also turned out to have low normalized T-cell clonal expansion.

The protocol was immunoSEQ multiplex PCR, while the TCRdb copy is restricted to in-frame clones and leaves out a portion. The sample holds 55,000 to 80,000 clones, about 86% seen once. Comments on this clone: Its antigen remains unknown.

This sequence was found in an adult with an advanced solid tumor such as melanoma, head and neck, liver or kidney cancer. This specimen consisted of CD4+ or CD8+ T cells sorted from blood, obtained in a trial of the OX40 agonist ivuxolimab. This chain connects TRBV27 to TRBJ1-1; D is perhaps TRBD1 (5 bases). The CDR3 is CASSSSGARAFF. Written as DNA, the CDR3 is TGTGCCAGCAGTTCCAGTGGGGCGAGAGCTTTCTTT.